This entry concerns a single TCR beta chain. Donors were grouped by their self-reported clinical history. There are 15 residues in the CDR3. Germline V gives CDR1 LGHDT, CDR2 YNNKEL (reference sequence). The V gene end was trimmed by 1 base and the J gene end by 3 bases; junction bases not matched to a gene: 0. This entry comes from a study of blood T cell repertoires in COVID-19. Study-level background: Spain, Italy and the United States supplied samples that represented acute and convalescent COVID-19.

In the original analysis: Estimation of nucleated cell counts was performed using reference gene primer amplification. Clones were read by immunoSEQ multiplex PCR, and TCRdb kept only the in-frame ones, dropping some. Clonal size and the V and J genes are those of that table, whereas D and trimming came from the DNA. Among 270,000 or so clones listed, approximately 90% were seen once. The rearrangement uses TRBV3-1 (or the pseudogene TRBV3-2) and TRBJ1-4; 9 nucleotides agree with TRBD1. Sequencing used PBMCs or T cells enriched from blood (not recorded which). The source is a woman between 40 and 55 years old with acute COVID-19. The CDR3 DNA reads TGTGCCAGCAGCCAAGGACAGGGGGCTAATGAAAAACTGTTTTTT. Protein sequence: CASSQGQGANEKLFF.